Listed here are 24 T cell receptor beta chains from one sample, sequenced in a study of CD8 T cells in Susac syndrome. An amount of RNA that ranged from roughly 0.45 to 1 ug was reverse transcribed with random hexamers. TCRdb re-called the immunoSEQ multiplex PCR reads through MiXCR, storing one row per CDR3 protein. In the table there are about 120,000 distinct CDR3 sequences, roughly 94% of which are singletons. Sequences were obtained from CD4+ T cells from PBMCs. All receptors derive from a human donor with multiple sclerosis.

The rearrangement joins TRBV20-1 to TRBJ2-1; no definite D call. Germline V CDR1 and CDR2: DFQATT, SNEGSKA (reference sequence). The CDR3 totals 14 residues. V was cut by 0 bases and J by 6 bases, with 12 bases left in between. The CDR3 sequence: CSARELTQANEQFF. CDR3 nucleotides: TGCAGTGCTAGAGAACTAACCCAGGCCAATGAGCAGTTCTTC.

The V and J genes are TRBV5-1 and TRBJ1-2; 7 nucleotides align to TRBD1. The length of the CDR3 is 15 residues. V trimming: 4 bases; J trimming: 4 bases; junction bases outside the gene matches: 10. Germline-derived CDR1 and CDR2 are SGHRS and YFSETQ. In DNA, the CDR3 is TGCGCCAGCAGCCCTTTTCCGGGACAGAGCTATGGCTACACCTTC. This encodes CASSPFPGQSYGYTF.

The chain couples TRBV28 to TRBJ2-7; D may be TRBD1 (7 bases). Looked up from germline, CDR1 is MDHEN and CDR2 is SYDVKM. With 3 bases removed from V and 7 bases from J, the gap between germline ends came to 19 bases. CDR3 length: 15 residues. CDR3 region: CASSLGSGGSDEQYF. The DNA of the CDR3 is TGTGCCAGCAGTTTGGGCTCAGGGGGGTCGGATGAGCAGTACTTC.

This clonotype was picked up one time. V gene TRBV29-1 combines with J gene TRBJ1-2, with D unresolved. The CDR3 loop spans 10 amino acids. CDR1 and CDR2 from the germline V gene are SQVTM and ANQGSEA. Trimming removed 6 bases at V and 6 bases at J, with 8 bases between. Here the CDR3 reads CSVLTDGYTF. In DNA form, the CDR3 reads TGCAGCGTACTGACCGATGGCTACACCTTC. Together with reference TRBV29-1 and TRBJ1-2, the CDR3 gives the full variable domain: SAVISQKPSRDICQRGTSLTIQCQVDSQVTMMFWYRQQPGQSLTLIATANQGSEATYESGFVIDKFPISRPNLTFSTLTVSNMSPEDSSIYLCSVLTDGYTFGSGTRLTVV.

The rearrangement joins TRBV10-3 to TRBJ2-3, with D perhaps matching TRBD2 (5 bases). Germline CDR1 and CDR2: ENHRY and SYGVKD. Trimming cost V 0 bases and J 6 bases, with 13 bases left between them. The CDR3 loop spans 15 amino acids. The CDR3 nucleotides are TGTGCCATCAGTGAGTCGAACCGGGGAGAGGATACGCAGTATTTT. It codes for CAISESNRGEDTQYF.

The J gene is TRBJ2-2, the V gene TRBV29-1; D is possibly TRBD1 (5 bases). Germline CDR1 is SQVTM and CDR2 is ANQGSEA. Trimming shortened V by 4 bases and J by 5 bases, and 11 bases separated the two germline ends. This CDR3 has 13 amino acids. The CDR3 nucleotides are TGCAGCGTTGTTGAAGGGGCGACCGGGGAGCTGTTTTTT. Translation: CSVVEGATGELFF.

This chain joins TRBV6-6 and TRBJ2-7; 7 nucleotides align to TRBD1. The CDR3 spans 14 residues. V lost 2 bases, J lost 7 bases, and 8 bases stayed unmatched. The germline CDR1 and CDR2 sequences are MNHNY and SVGAGI (reference sequence). The CDR3 reads CASSYNEGAGEQYF. Written as DNA, the CDR3 is TGTGCCAGCAGTTACAATGAGGGGGCTGGGGAGCAGTACTTC.

V and J are TRBV7-9 and TRBJ1-1; TRBD1 matches at 9 bases. The CDR3 covers 13 residues. J was trimmed by 7 bases and V by 7 bases; bases with no gene match: 7. Germline loops: CDR1 SEHNR, CDR2 FQNEAQ (reference sequence). In nucleotides, the CDR3 is TGTGCCAGCACCGGGACAGGGAAGAATGAAGCTTTCTTT. It translates to CASTGTGKNEAFF.

The CDR3 nucleotides are TGTGCCATCAGTGAGGGCCTGACCTTCACAGATACGCAGTATTTT. Translating gives CAISEGLTFTDTQYF. V usage is TRBV10-3 and J usage is TRBJ2-3; D uncertain. Trimming took off 2 bases at V and 2 bases at J, with 11 bases between the two ends. CDR1 ENHRY and CDR2 SYGVKD come from the germline V gene. This CDR3 spans 15 amino acids.

The CDR3 protein is CASSDDRHEQYF. For the CDR3, the DNA is TGTGCCAGCAGCGACGACAGGCACGAGCAGTACTTC. The chain joins TRBV6-1 to TRBJ2-7; maybe TRBD1 (6 bases). Germline V gene sequence: CDR1 MNHNS, CDR2 SASEGT. Trimming stripped 6 bases from V and 5 bases from J, with 11 bases between. There are 12 residues in the CDR3.

The chain joins TRBV3-1 to TRBJ1-2; D gene uncertain. Germline assignment: CDR1 LGHDT and CDR2 YNNKEL (reference sequence). There are 14 residues in the CDR3. Trimming stripped 4 bases from V and 7 bases from J, with 16 bases between. The CDR3 protein is CASSLPGSEAGYTF. DNA of the CDR3: TGTGCCAGCAGCCTCCCGGGATCGGAGGCTGGCTACACCTTC.

The V call is TRBV5-6, the J call TRBJ2-2, with TRBD2 matching 7 bases. The CDR3 covers 14 residues. The J segment lost 4 bases and the V segment lost 4 bases, leaving 4 bases of the junction unmatched. The germline V gene has CDR1 SGHDT and CDR2 YYEEEE. The CDR3 DNA reads as TGTGCCAGCAGCGGGGACTACTCCACCGGGGAGCTGTTTTTT. It codes for CASSGDYSTGELFF.

V usage is TRBV27 and J usage is TRBJ1-6, with D uncertain. The CDR3 is 16 residues long. CDR1 and CDR2 (germline): MNHEY, SMNVEV (reference sequence). Trimming stripped 6 bases from V and 6 bases from J, with 18 bases between. The CDR3 sequence is CASSPLHARGNSPLHF. In DNA, the CDR3 is TGTGCCAGCAGCCCGCTCCACGCCCGGGGTAATTCACCCCTCCACTTT.

This clonotype was detected only once. CDR3 sequence (DNA): TGTGCCTGGAGTGTGTCAGGGACAAGCTGGTCCTACGAGCAGTACTTC. It yields the protein CAWSVSGTSWSYEQYF. J is TRBJ2-7 and V is TRBV30; D is possibly TRBD1 (6 bases). Trimming shortened V by 0 bases and J by 1 base, and 16 bases separated the two germline ends. The CDR3 runs 16 residues. Germline CDR1 is GTSNPN and CDR2 is SVGIG (reference sequence).

The chain has TRBV6-6 and TRBJ2-2, with TRBD1 identical over 9 bases. V shed 6 bases, J shed 2 bases, and the junction held 4 bases outside the gene matches. The CDR3 has 15 amino acids. Germline lookup yields CDR1 MNHNY and CDR2 SVGAGI (reference sequence). CDR3 DNA: TGTGCCAGCAGCCGGACAGGGGCTAACACCGGGGAGCTGTTTTTT. As protein: CASSRTGANTGELFF.

The chain uses TRBV12-3 or TRBV12-4 and TRBJ2-1; D unresolved. There are 14 residues in the CDR3. V shed 7 bases and J shed 3 bases, with 13 bases lying between them. CDR3 DNA sequence: TGTGCCAGCACCTCGGACCTAATCTACAATGAGCAGTTCTTC. Translating gives CASTSDLIYNEQFF.

The DNA of the CDR3 is TGCGCCAGCAGCCAGCAGGGAGAAAAACTGTTTTTT. Protein product: CASSQQGEKLFF. The genes are TRBV5-1 and TRBJ1-4; possible D gene TRBD1, 5 bases. Deletions cut 4 bases from V and 8 bases from J, with 9 bases between. CDR1 SGHRS and CDR2 YFSETQ come from the germline V gene. The length of the CDR3 is 12 residues.

The rearrangement joins TRBV4-2 to TRBJ1-5; D is possibly TRBD1 (6 bases). This CDR3 comprises 17 residues. Trimming shortened V by 0 bases and J by 4 bases, and 16 bases separated the two germline ends. The germline V gene has CDR1 LGHNA and CDR2 YNFKEQ. CDR3 residues: CASSQDRNRASNQPQHF. The CDR3 nucleotides are TGTGCCAGCAGCCAAGACAGGAACAGGGCCTCAAATCAGCCCCAGCATTTT.

The rearrangement links TRBV14 to TRBJ2-3, with D perhaps matching TRBD2 (6 bases). The V gene's germline CDR1 is SGHDN and CDR2 FVKESK. The CDR3 contains 16 residues. Trimming removed 5 bases at V and 2 bases at J, with 17 bases between. In DNA form, the CDR3 reads TGTGCCAGCAGCAGGAGGGTACAGGTTTCCACAGATACGCAGTATTTT. This translates into CASSRRVQVSTDTQYF.

J is TRBJ2-6 and V is TRBV30; 8 nucleotides agree with TRBD1. Losses at the gene ends were 3 bases for V and 2 bases for J; bases not matched to a gene: 12. The germline V gene encodes CDR1 GTSNPN and CDR2 SVGIG (reference sequence). The CDR3 runs to 18 residues. The DNA of the CDR3 is TGTGCCTGGAGGGCCATACAGGGGGAAAGGGCTGGGGCCAACGTCCTGACTTTC. It encodes CAWRAIQGERAGANVLTF.

The rearrangement joins TRBV25-1 to TRBJ1-5; D remains ambiguous. The CDR3 totals 13 residues. V dropped 1 base and J dropped 5 bases, with 6 bases sitting between them. CDR1 is MGHDK, CDR2 SYGVNS, per germline. The CDR3 region is CASSESPHQPQHF. DNA for the CDR3: TGTGCCAGCAGTGAATCCCCCCATCAGCCCCAGCATTTT.

The rearrangement links TRBV2 to TRBJ1-3; D uncertain. The CDR3 has 15 amino acids. Trimming left V 3 bases short and J 4 bases short, with 13 bases between. Per germline, CDR1 SNHLY and CDR2 FYNNEI. Here the CDR3 reads CASSDRTHGGNTIYF. DNA of the CDR3: TGTGCCAGCAGTGACCGGACCCATGGGGGAAACACCATATATTTT.

J is TRBJ2-1 and V is TRBV7-9, with TRBD1 matching over 10 bases. Germline CDR1 reads SEHNR; CDR2 reads FQNEAQ (reference sequence). V dropped 0 bases and J dropped 3; count of bases not matched to a gene: 5. The CDR3 covers 17 residues. The CDR3 spells CASSLAKGTGDYNEQFF. As DNA, the CDR3 is TGTGCCAGCAGCTTAGCGAAAGGGACAGGGGACTACAATGAGCAGTTCTTC.

For this clonotype: A junction boundary mismatches the germline segment, possibly from a read error. The chain carries TRBV18 and TRBJ1-2; D perhaps matches TRBD1 (5 bases). The CDR3 runs 15 residues. Germline CDR1 and CDR2: KGHSH and LQKENI. CDR3 DNA: TGTGCCAGCTCACCACGGGGGTCTGGTAACAATGGCTACACCTTC. Residues: CASSPRGSGNNGYTF.